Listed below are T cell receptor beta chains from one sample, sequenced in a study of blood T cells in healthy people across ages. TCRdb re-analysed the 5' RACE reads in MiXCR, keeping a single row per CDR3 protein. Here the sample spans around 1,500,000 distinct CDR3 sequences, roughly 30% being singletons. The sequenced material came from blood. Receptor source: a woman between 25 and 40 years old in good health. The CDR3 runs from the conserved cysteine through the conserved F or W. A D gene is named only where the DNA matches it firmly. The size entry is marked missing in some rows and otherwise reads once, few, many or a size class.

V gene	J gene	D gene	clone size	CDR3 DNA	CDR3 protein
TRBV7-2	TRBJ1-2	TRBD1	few	TGTGCCAGCAGCACTCAAACAGGGGCGAATGGCTACACCTTC	CASSTQTGANGYTF
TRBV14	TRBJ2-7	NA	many	TGTGCCAGCAGCCAAGCAGCTCGCCTAGCGAACCACGAGCAGTACTTC	CASSQAARLANHEQYF
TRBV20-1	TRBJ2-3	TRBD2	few	TGCAGTGCTAGAGGGATGGCGGGGGTTGTAGATACGCAGTATTTT	CSARGMAGVVDTQYF
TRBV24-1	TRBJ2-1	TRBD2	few	TGTGCCACCAGTGATTCCGCGGGGGGCTTAGACAATGAGCAGTTCTTC	CATSDSAGGLDNEQFF
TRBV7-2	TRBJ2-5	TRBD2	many	TGTGCCAGCAGCGCTAGCGGGGTCCAAGAGACCCAGTACTTC	CASSASGVQETQYF
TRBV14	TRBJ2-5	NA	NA	TGTGCCAGCAGCCAAGCCTTCGGTCGCCAAGAGACCCAGTACTTC	CASSQAFGRQETQYF
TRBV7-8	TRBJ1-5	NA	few	TGTGCCAGCAGCCCGGTGGGGTGGAGGGCCAACGGCAATCAGCCCCAGCATTTT	CASSPVGWRANGNQPQHF
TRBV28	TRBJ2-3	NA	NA	TGTGCCATCACCAGAGAGGATACGCAGTATTTT	CAITREDTQYF
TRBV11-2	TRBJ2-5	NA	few	TGTGCCAGCAACGCCCGGGAAAGGGGAGAGCAGTACTTC	CASNARERGEQYF
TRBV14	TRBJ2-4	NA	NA	TGTGCCAGCAGCCAAGGGAGAGAGGGGGGAGGATTATACAATGAGCAGTACTTC	CASSQGREGGGLYNEQYF
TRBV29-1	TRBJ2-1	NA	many	TGCAGCGTTGATTTGAGTGGAGAAACAGCCTACAATGAGCAGTTCTTC	CSVDLSGETAYNEQFF
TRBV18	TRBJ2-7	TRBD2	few	TGTGCCAGCTCACCAGGGTTGGCGGGGGGGAACTCCTACGAGCAGTACTTC	CASSPGLAGGNSYEQYF
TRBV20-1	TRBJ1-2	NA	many	TGCAGTGCGGGATCTGGGGGGAAGTCGGGCTATGGCTACACCTTC	CSAGSGGKSGYGYTF
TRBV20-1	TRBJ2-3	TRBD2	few	TGCAGCGCCCAGGGACTAGCGGGATGGGGTTATACGCAGTATTTT	CSAQGLAGWGYTQYF
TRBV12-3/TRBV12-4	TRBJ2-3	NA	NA	TGTGCCAGCATGATCGGAAGCACAGATACGCAGTATTTT	CASMIGSTDTQYF
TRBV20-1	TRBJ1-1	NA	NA	TGCAGTGCTCCTAGACAGGAGCAGTATATGAGTGGCTCTGAAGCTTTCTTT	CSAPRQEQYMSGSEAFF
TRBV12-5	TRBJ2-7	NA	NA	TGTGCTAGTGGTTTAGGGGGGACAGTCACCTCCGAGCAGTACTTC	CASGLGGTVTSEQYF
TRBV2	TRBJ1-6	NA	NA	TGTGCCAGTAGACAACGGGCCTCCTATAATTCACCCCTCCACTTT	CASRQRASYNSPLHF
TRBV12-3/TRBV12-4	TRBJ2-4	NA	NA	TGTGCCAGCAGTTTCTGGGGTAAAGACATTCAGTACTTC	CASSFWGKDIQYF
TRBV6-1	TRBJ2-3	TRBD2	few	TGTGTTACCAGGCCCGGGGGGAGCACAGATACGCAGTATTTT	CVTRPGGSTDTQYF
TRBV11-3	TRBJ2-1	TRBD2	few	TGTGCCAGCAGCTTGGGCGGGGGGGATCTGTTCTTC	CASSLGGGDLFF
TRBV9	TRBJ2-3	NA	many	TGTGCCAGCAGCGTAAGGGCGGAAGGTATCGCAGATACGCAGTATTTT	CASSVRAEGIADTQYF